Listed here are 19 T cell receptor beta chains from one sample, sequenced in a study of CD8 T cells in Susac syndrome. RNA, at about 0.45 to 1 ug, was reverse transcribed with random hexamers. TCRdb used MiXCR to reprocess the immunoSEQ multiplex PCR reads, holding one entry per CDR3 protein. Of 140,000 to 150,000 distinct CDR3 sequences listed, approximately 95% are singletons. The sample comprised CD4+ T cells from PBMCs. These receptors originate from a human donor with multiple sclerosis.

The chain couples TRBV20-1 to TRBJ2-7, with D possibly matching TRBD1 (6 bases). CDR1 DFQATT and CDR2 SNEGSKA come from the germline V gene (reference sequence). The V gene lost 2 bases and the J gene lost 6 bases, with 17 bases spanning the gap. The CDR3 runs 14 residues. CDR3 DNA: TGCAGTGCTAGACAAAGTCACAGGGTTAGCGAGCAGTACTTC. Residues: CSARQSHRVSEQYF.

V gene TRBV3-1 combines with J gene TRBJ2-7; D is uncertain. The germline CDR1 and CDR2 sequences are LGHDT and YNNKEL (reference sequence). This CDR3 contains 13 residues. The V end lost 3 bases, the J end lost 3 bases, and 9 bases lay between the germline ends. Here the CDR3 reads CASSHPGRYEQYF. The DNA for the CDR3 is TGTGCCAGCAGCCACCCCGGACGCTACGAGCAGTACTTC.

This sequence joins TRBV6-5 and TRBJ2-5, with 10 positions matching TRBD2. V trimming: 5 bases; J trimming: 4 bases; junction bases outside the gene matches: 10. The CDR3 covers 16 residues. Germline CDR1 reads MNHEY; CDR2 reads SVGAGI. CDR3 residues: CASSHRPGTSAETQYF. In DNA form, the CDR3 reads TGTGCCAGCAGTCACCGGCCGGGGACTAGCGCAGAGACCCAGTACTTC.

The rearrangement uses TRBV12-3 or TRBV12-4 and TRBJ2-7; D not certain. With 3 bases removed from V and 5 bases from J, the gap between germline ends came to 8 bases. This CDR3 contains 12 residues. CDR3 loop: CASSLMGHEQYF. CDR3 coding DNA: TGTGCCAGCAGTTTGATGGGCCACGAGCAGTACTTC.

V is TRBV24-1 and J is TRBJ2-7; TRBD2 matches 10 bases. The CDR3 runs 14 residues. Trimming took 0 bases from V and 6 from J; bases not matched to a gene: 1. The V gene's germline CDR1 is KGHDR and CDR2 SFDVKD. CDR3 sequence (DNA): TGTGCCACCAGTGATTTGTCTAGCGGGAGCGAGCAGTACTTC. Protein product: CATSDLSSGSEQYF.

This clonotype has more than one count but fewer than ten. This chain uses TRBV20-1 with TRBJ2-7; D is perhaps TRBD1 or TRBD2 (5 bases each). The CDR3 length is 12 residues. V lost 1 base, J lost 2 bases, and 6 bases lay in between. Germline V lookup: CDR1 DFQATT, CDR2 SNEGSKA (reference sequence). CDR3 sequence: CSARGGPYEQYF. For the CDR3, the DNA is TGCAGTGCTAGAGGGGGACCCTACGAGCAGTACTTC.

The rearrangement joins TRBV18 to TRBJ2-7; 7 nucleotides agree with TRBD1. V dropped 3 bases and J dropped 0; count of bases not matched to a gene: 8. The V gene's germline CDR1 is KGHSH and CDR2 LQKENI. This CDR3 contains 16 residues. CDR3 DNA sequence: TGTGCCAGCTCACCGATCCCGGGACAGAGCTCCTACGAGCAGTACTTC. Translation: CASSPIPGQSSYEQYF.

The chain has TRBV5-4 and TRBJ1-1; D may be TRBD1 (5 bases). The V gene lost 4 bases and the J gene lost 3 bases, with 10 bases spanning the gap. CDR3 length equals 13 residues. The V gene's germline CDR1 is SGHNT and CDR2 YYREEE (reference sequence). CDR3 sequence reads: CASSQEQDTEAFF. The DNA for the CDR3 is TGTGCCAGCAGCCAAGAACAGGACACTGAAGCTTTCTTT.

The chain employs TRBV6-5 and TRBJ1-2; 8 nucleotides match TRBD1. From germline, CDR1 is MNHEY and CDR2 SVGAGI. CDR3 length equals 13 residues. Unmatched junction bases numbered 1, after V lost 2 bases and J lost 5 bases. The CDR3 is CASSYRQGYGYTF. In nucleotides, the CDR3 is TGTGCCAGCAGTTACAGACAGGGGTATGGCTACACCTTC.

The rearrangement links TRBV7-7 to TRBJ2-6; TRBD1 agrees at 9 bases. With V trimmed by 4 bases and J by 1 base, 8 bases remained unmatched. The CDR3 is made up of 18 amino acids. Germline assignment: CDR1 SSHAT and CDR2 FNYEAQ (reference sequence). The CDR3 loop is CASSSRQGGESGANVLTF. DNA of the CDR3: TGTGCCAGCAGCTCGAGACAGGGGGGAGAATCTGGGGCCAACGTCCTGACTTTC.

The chain is built from TRBV7-2 and TRBJ2-1; D gene uncertain. TRBJ2-7 matches the DNA end more closely, so the J call is doubtful. Germline CDR1 SGHTA, CDR2 FQGNSA. The CDR3 loop spans 12 amino acids. The CDR3 loop reads CASSLAMGEQYF. The CDR3 coding sequence is TGTGCCAGCAGCTTAGCGATGGGGGAGCAGTACTTC.

The rearrangement uses TRBV27 and TRBJ2-1; 10 nucleotides match TRBD2. CDR1 MNHEY and CDR2 SMNVEV come from the germline V gene (reference sequence). V lost 7 bases, J lost 3 bases, and 3 bases stayed unmatched. CDR3 length: 14 amino acids. The CDR3 spells CASTSGSFYNEQFF. The CDR3 DNA reads TGTGCCAGCACTAGCGGGAGTTTCTACAATGAGCAGTTCTTC.

The table lists this clonotype with a count of one. J is TRBJ2-4 and V is TRBV18; D gene ambiguous. Trimming removed 1 base at V and 0 bases at J, with 7 bases between. The CDR3 contains 15 residues. The germline gives CDR1 KGHSH, CDR2 LQKENI. The DNA of the CDR3 is TGTGCCAGCTCACCACAGGTCCTAGCCAAAAACATTCAGTACTTC. As protein: CASSPQVLAKNIQYF.

The rearrangement links TRBV9 to TRBJ2-6; the D gene is possibly TRBD1 (6 bases). CDR1 and CDR2 (germline): SGDLS, YYNGEE. The V end lost 7 bases, the J end lost 0 bases, and 8 bases lay between the germline ends. There are 14 residues in the CDR3. CDR3 nucleotides: TGTGCCAGCCAACAGGGCTCTGGGGCCAACGTCCTGACTTTC. Translating gives CASQQGSGANVLTF.

The V call is TRBV5-1, the J call TRBJ2-1, with 10 positions matching TRBD2. V lost 0 bases and J lost 9; bases outside the gene matches: 6. Germline values: CDR1 SGHRS, CDR2 YFSETQ. This CDR3 has 15 residues. The CDR3 DNA is TGCGCCAGCAGCTTGGCCCAAACTAGCGGGGCTGAGCAGTTCTTC. Translation: CASSLAQTSGAEQFF.

The chain carries TRBV7-2 and TRBJ2-3, with 10 bases that match TRBD2. Trimming cost V 5 bases and J 3 bases; bases outside gene matches: 8. The CDR3 consists of 16 residues. Germline values: CDR1 SGHTA, CDR2 FQGNSA. The DNA for the CDR3 is TGTGCCAGCAGCCGACAGCGGGGGGGCCCTACAGATACGCAGTATTTT. This gives the protein CASSRQRGGPTDTQYF.

Comment on this clonotype: Its ends do not fully match the called genes, so a read error is possible. The chain uses TRBV28 and TRBJ2-1, with TRBD1 as a possible D gene (5 bases). The CDR3 is made up of 12 amino acids. Germline CDR1 and CDR2: MDHEN and SYDVKM. The CDR3 bases are TGTGCCAGCAGTTCAACGACAGTCGAGCAGTATTTC. Amino acids: CASSSTTVEQYF.

The gene calls are TRBV5-1 and TRBJ2-3, with a possible D match to TRBD2 (6 bases). The CDR3 spans 15 residues. The germline V gene has CDR1 SGHRS and CDR2 YFSETQ. Trimming cost V 2 bases and J 2 bases, with 12 bases left between them. For the CDR3, the DNA is TGCGCCAGCAGCTTCGTCCCGGGGGTCACAGATACGCAGTATTTT. This sequence encodes CASSFVPGVTDTQYF. Variable domain in full (rest from reference TRBV5-1 and TRBJ2-3): KAGVTQTPRYLIKTRGQQVTLSCSPISGHRSVSWYQQTPGQGLQFLFEYFSETQRNKGNFPGRFSGRQFSNSRSEMNVSTLELGDSALYLCASSFVPGVTDTQYFGPGTRLTVL.

This sequence joins TRBV7-8 and TRBJ1-2, with D maybe TRBD1 (5 bases). Trimming pared 1 base from V and 2 bases from J, leaving 14 bases between. CDR3 length equals 16 residues. CDR1 and CDR2 (germline): SGHVS, FQNEAQ. CDR3 nucleotide sequence: TGTGCCAGCAGCTTAGTGGGGGGGTACGGGAACTATGGCTACACCTTC. Encoded protein: CASSLVGGYGNYGYTF.